This TCR beta chain derives from a study of shared T cell receptors in the human thymus. The method was immunoSEQ multiplex PCR; TCRdb's version includes in-frame clones alone and lacks a portion of them. The table includes about 660,000 clones, approximately 87% detected once. This clone was counted a single time. Separately, the same data were catalogued under a study of human thymus T cells. That source reports: Thymus tissue was removed during corrective cardiac surgery. What appeared biased in thymic and blood repertoires was the usage of V and J genes. Related research reported highly overlapping thymic repertoires among unrelated individuals.

Sequenced: thymocytes. This clonotype was obtained from a boy younger than two with a congenital heart defect.

The CDR3 is CASSPGPSGPYEQYF. The CDR3 coding sequence is TGTGCCAGCAGCCCCGGGCCTAGCGGACCCTACGAGCAGTACTTC. This rearrangement joins TRBV4-2 to TRBJ2-7; 7 nucleotides line up with TRBD2. Germline lookup yields CDR1 LGHNA and CDR2 YNFKEQ. Trimming took 4 bases from V and 2 from J; bases not matched to a gene: 8. The CDR3 has 15 residues.